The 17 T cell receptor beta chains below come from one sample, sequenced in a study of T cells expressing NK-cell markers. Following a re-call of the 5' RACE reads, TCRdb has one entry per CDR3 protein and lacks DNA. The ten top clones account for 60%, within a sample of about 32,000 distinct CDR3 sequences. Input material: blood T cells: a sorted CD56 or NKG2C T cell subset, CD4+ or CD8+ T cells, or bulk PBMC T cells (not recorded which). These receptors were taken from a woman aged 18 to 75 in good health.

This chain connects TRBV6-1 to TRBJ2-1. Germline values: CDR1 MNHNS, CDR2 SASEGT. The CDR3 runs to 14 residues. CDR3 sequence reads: CASSIGSSYNEQFF.

CDR3 residues: CASRSPGQGYTGELFF. This sequence joins TRBV27 and TRBJ2-2; TCRdb outputs TRBD1, but without DNA this stays unchecked. The germline CDR1 and CDR2 sequences are MNHEY and SMNVEV (reference sequence). The CDR3 sequence is 16 residues long.

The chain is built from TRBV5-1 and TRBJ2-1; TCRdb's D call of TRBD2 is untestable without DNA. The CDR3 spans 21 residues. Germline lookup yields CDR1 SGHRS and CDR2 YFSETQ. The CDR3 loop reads CASSLIPGLAGVSTSYNEQFF.

The CDR3: CASSPGGGGGEKLFF. The J gene is TRBJ1-4, the V gene TRBV7-7. Germline V gives CDR1 SSHAT, CDR2 FNYEAQ (reference sequence). The CDR3 consists of 15 residues. Complete variable domain (other parts from reference TRBV7-7 and TRBJ1-4): GAGVSQSPRYKVTKRGQDVTLRCDPISSHATLYWYQQALGQGPEFLTYFNYEAQPDKSGLPSDRFSAERPEGSISTLTIQRTEQRDSAMYRCASSPGGGGGEKLFFGSGTQLSVL.

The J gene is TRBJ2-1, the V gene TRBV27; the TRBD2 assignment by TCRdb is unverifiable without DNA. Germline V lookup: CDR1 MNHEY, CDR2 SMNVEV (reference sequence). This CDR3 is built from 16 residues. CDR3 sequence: CASSLSGTSPYNEQFF.

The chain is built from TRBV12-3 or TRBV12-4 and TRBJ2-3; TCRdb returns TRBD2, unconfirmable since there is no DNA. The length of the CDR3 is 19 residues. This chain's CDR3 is CASSLLPPSSGDRTDTQYF.

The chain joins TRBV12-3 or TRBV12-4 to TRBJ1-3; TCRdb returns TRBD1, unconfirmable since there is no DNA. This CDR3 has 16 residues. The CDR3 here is CASSPGTGSTGNTIYF.

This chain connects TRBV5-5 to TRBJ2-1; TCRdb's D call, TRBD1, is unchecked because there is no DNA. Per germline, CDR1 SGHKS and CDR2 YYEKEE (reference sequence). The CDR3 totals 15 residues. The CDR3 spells CASSGGQGGYNEQFF.

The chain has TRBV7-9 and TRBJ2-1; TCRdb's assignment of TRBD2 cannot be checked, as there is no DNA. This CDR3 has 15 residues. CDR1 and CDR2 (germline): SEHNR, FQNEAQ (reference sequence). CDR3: CASSNGQSPGNEQFF.

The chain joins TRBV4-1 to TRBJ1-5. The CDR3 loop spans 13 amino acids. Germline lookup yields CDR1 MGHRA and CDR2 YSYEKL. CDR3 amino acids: CASSQGGNQPQHF.

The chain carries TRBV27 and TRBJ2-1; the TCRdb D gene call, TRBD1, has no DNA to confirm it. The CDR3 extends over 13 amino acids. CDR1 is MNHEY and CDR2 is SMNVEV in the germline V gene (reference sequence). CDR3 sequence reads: CASSLWGVDEQFF.

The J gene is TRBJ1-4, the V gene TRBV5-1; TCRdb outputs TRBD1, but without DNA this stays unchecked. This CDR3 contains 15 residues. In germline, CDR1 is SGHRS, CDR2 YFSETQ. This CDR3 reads CASSHEGQGNEKLFF.

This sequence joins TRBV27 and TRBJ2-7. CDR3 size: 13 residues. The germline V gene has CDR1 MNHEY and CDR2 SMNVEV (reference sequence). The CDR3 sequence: CASGLGFSYEQYF.

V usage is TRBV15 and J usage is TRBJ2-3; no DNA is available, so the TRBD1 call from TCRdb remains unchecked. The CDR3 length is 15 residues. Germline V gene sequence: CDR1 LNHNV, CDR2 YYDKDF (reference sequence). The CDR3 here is CATSRAGGSTDTQYF.

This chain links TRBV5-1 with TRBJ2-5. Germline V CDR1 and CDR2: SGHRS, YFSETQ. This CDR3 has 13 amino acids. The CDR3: CASSLGGLETQYF.

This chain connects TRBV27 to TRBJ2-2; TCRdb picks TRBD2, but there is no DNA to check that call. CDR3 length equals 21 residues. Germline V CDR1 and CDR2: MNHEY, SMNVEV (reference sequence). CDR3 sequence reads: CASSFYPPTSGSVRGTGELFF.

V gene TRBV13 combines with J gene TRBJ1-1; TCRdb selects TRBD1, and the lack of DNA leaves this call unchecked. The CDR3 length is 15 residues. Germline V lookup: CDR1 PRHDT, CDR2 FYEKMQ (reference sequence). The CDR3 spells CASSRVGQMNTEAFF.